This T cell receptor beta chain was recorded in a study of blood T cell repertoires in COVID-19. Donors of Cohort 3 who recovered were those that had two negative PCRs, clearance, or symptom resolution. Here immunoSEQ multiplex PCR was the method, and the copy in TCRdb shows in-frame clones only, minus some. This table has hundreds of thousands of clones, 75% to 90% appearing once. Germline V gives CDR1 SGHNT, CDR2 YENEEA. With 4 bases clipped from V and 0 bases from J, the junction kept 8 bases outside the gene matches. CDR3 size: 17 residues. Sequenced material: PBMCs or T cells enriched from blood (not recorded which). The chain recombines TRBV11-3 with TRBJ1-1, with 10 bases matching TRBD1. The TCR sequence derives from a woman in her thirties or forties who had recovered from COVID-19. The CDR3 bases are TGTGCCAGCAGCTCGGGACAGGGGTCAGGGGTGAACACTGAAGCTTTCTTT. This sequence encodes CASSSGQGSGVNTEAFF.